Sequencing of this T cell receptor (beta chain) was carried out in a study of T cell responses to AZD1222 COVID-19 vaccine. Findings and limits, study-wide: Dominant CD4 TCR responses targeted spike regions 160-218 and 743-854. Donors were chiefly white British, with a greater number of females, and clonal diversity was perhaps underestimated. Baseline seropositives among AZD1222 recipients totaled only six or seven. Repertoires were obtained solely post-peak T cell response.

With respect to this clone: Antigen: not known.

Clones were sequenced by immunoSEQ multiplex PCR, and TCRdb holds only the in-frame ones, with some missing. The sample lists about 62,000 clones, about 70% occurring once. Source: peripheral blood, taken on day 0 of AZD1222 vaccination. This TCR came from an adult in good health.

Written as DNA, the CDR3 is TGTGCCAGCATGCCTAGCGGCACAGATACGCAGTATTTT. Protein product: CASMPSGTDTQYF. This rearrangement joins TRBV6-6 to TRBJ2-3; a weak D match, TRBD2 (6 bases). Trimming removed 7 bases from V and 1 base from J, with 9 bases in between. The CDR3 loop spans 13 amino acids. In germline, CDR1 is MNHNY, CDR2 SVGAGI (reference sequence).